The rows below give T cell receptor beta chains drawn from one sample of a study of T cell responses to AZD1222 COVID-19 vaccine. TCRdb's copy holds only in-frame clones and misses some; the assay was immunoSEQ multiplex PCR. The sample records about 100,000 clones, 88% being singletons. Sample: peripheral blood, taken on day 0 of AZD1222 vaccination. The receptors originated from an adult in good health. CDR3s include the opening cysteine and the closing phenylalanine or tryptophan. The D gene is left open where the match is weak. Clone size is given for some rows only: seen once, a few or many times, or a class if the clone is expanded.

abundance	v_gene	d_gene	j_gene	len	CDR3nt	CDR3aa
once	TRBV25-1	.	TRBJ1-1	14	TGTGCCAGCAGTGGCGCGGTATTGAACACTGAAGCTTTCTTT	CASSGAVLNTEAFF
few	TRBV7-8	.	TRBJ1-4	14	TGTGCCAGCAGCAAACAACTGGGGAATGAAAAACTGTTTTTT	CASSKQLGNEKLFF
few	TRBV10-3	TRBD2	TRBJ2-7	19	TGTGCCATCAGTGATAATAGCGGGGGGTATACCCTGGGGGAGTACGAGCAGTACTTC	CAISDNSGGYTLGEYEQYF
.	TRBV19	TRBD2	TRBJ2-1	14	TGTGCCAGTAGTATAAGGCCCCCGGGGGGGGAGCAGTTCTTC	CASSIRPPGGEQFF
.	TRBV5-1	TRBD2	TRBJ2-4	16	TGCGCCAGCAGCCCCGCGGGGGGGCCGGCCAAAAACATTCAGTACTTC	CASSPAGGPAKNIQYF
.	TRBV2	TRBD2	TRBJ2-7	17	TGTGCCAGCAGTCGGACTAGCGGGATTCTCAGCTCCTACGAGCAGTACTTC	CASSRTSGILSSYEQYF
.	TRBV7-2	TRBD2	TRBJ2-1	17	TGTGCCAGCAGCTCTACCGGGGGGACTAGCGGGTACAATGAGCAGTTCTTC	CASSSTGGTSGYNEQFF
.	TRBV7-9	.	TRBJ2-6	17	TGTGCCAGCAGCTTAGGACAGGCGACCTCTGGGGCCAACGTCCTGACTTTC	CASSLGQATSGANVLTF
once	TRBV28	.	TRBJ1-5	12	TGTGCCAGCAGTTCATTACCTCAGCCCCAGCATTTT	CASSSLPQPQHF
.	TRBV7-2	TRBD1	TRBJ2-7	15	TGTGCCAGCAGCTTATGGGTAGGACAGGGGTACGAGCAGTACTTC	CASSLWVGQGYEQYF
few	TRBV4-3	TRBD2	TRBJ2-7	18	TGCGCCAGCAGCCAAGAAATGATTGCGGGAGGCACGGGATACGAGCAGTACTTC	CASSQEMIAGGTGYEQYF
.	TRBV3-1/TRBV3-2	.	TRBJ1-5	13	TGTGCCAGCAGCCAAGATCGGGATCAGCCCCAGCATTTT	CASSQDRDQPQHF
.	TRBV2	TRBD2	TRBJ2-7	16	TGTGCCAGCAGTCCTTTACTAGCGGGAGACCCCTACGAGCAGTACTTC	CASSPLLAGDPYEQYF
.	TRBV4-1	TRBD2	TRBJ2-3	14	TGCGCCAGCAGCCAAGCTAGCGGGACAGATACGCAGTATTTT	CASSQASGTDTQYF
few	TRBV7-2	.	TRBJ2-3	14	TGTGCCAGCAGCTTAGGAGGGATGGGAGATACGCAGTATTTT	CASSLGGMGDTQYF
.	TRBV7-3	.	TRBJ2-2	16	TGTGCCAGCAGCCCCATTCGAGCGACGAACACCGGGGAGCTGTTTTTT	CASSPIRATNTGELFF
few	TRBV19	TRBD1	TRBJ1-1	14	TGTGCCAGTAGTCCCATGGCCCCGACAGGGGAAGCTTTCTTT	CASSPMAPTGEAFF
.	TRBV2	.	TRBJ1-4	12	TGTGCCAGCGACGGGTGGAATGAAAAACTGTTTTTT	CASDGWNEKLFF
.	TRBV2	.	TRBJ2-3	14	TGTGCCAGCAGTGAGGTTATAACCACAGATACGCAGTATTTT	CASSEVITTDTQYF
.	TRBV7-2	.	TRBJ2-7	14	TGTGCCAGCAGCTTAAGCAACGAGGCCTACGAGCAGTACTTC	CASSLSNEAYEQYF
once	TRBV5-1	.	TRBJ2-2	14	TGCGCCAGCAGCAAGGACACCTCCGCCGGGGAGCTGTTTTTT	CASSKDTSAGELFF
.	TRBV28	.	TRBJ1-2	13	TGTGCCATTTCAGTTGGAACACTCTATGGCTACACCTTC	CAISVGTLYGYTF
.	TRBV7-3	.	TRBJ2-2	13	TGTGCCAGCAGCCCGACAAACACCGGGGAGCTGTTTTTT	CASSPTNTGELFF
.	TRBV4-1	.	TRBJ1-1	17	TGCGCCAGCAGCCATTTAGCCTTACAGGGCGGGAACGCTGAAGCTTTCTTT	CASSHLALQGGNAEAFF
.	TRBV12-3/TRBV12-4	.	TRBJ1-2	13	TGTGCCAGCAGTTACGGGGGGCCACTAGGCTACACCTTC	CASSYGGPLGYTF
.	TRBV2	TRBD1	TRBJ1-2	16	TGTGCCAGCAGGGGGGGAGGACAGGGGAGGCTCGAGGGCTACACCTTC	CASRGGGQGRLEGYTF
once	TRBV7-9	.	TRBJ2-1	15	TGTGCCAGCAGCCTAATCCCTAACTCCTACAATGAGCAGTTCTTC	CASSLIPNSYNEQFF
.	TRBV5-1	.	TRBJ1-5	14	TGCGCCAGCAGCTTGGGGCAGGGTGTCCAGCCCCAGCATTTT	CASSLGQGVQPQHF
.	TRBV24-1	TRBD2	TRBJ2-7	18	TGTGCCACCAGTGACTCAGCTATAGCGGGAGGGCCCCCCTACGAGCAGTACTTC	CATSDSAIAGGPPYEQYF
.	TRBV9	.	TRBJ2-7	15	TGTGCCAGCAGCGTAGGAAACGGGAGAAGGGACGAGCAGTACTTC	CASSVGNGRRDEQYF
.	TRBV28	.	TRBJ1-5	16	TGTGCCAGCAGTTTGTTGAGGGTTCTGGGCAATCAGCCCCAGCATTTT	CASSLLRVLGNQPQHF
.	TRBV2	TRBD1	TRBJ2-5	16	TGTGCCAGCAGTGAGGGGCGCGACAGGGGTTGGGAGACCCAGTACTTC	CASSEGRDRGWETQYF
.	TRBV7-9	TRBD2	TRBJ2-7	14	TGTGCCAGCAGCTCACTAGCGGGCCCGTACGAGCAGTACTTC	CASSSLAGPYEQYF
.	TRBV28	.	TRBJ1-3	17	TGTGCCAGCAGTCCCCCCTTTTACCGGGGGTCTGGAAACACCATATATTTT	CASSPPFYRGSGNTIYF
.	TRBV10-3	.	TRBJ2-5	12	TGTGCCGTTGGTCCGGGTAAAGAGACCCAGTACTTC	CAVGPGKETQYF
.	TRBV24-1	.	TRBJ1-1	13	TGTGCCACCAGTGATTTGGCGGGAACTGAAGCTTTCTTT	CATSDLAGTEAFF
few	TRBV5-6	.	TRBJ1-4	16	TGTGCCAGCAGCTTGGCCAAGTGGGGTGCTAATGAAAAACTGTTTTTT	CASSLAKWGANEKLFF
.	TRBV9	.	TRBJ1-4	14	TGTGCCAGCAGTGATGGACGGCGCCATGAAAAACTGTTTTTT	CASSDGRRHEKLFF
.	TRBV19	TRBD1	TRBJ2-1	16	TGTGCCAGTAGTATCCCCCGACAGGGGGGAAGGAATGAGCAGTTCTTC	CASSIPRQGGRNEQFF
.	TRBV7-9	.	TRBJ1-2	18	TGTGCCAGCAGCTTAAATTATCAGGGTTCCCTCTGGGGTTATGGCTACACCTTC	CASSLNYQGSLWGYGYTF
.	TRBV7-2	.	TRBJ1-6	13	TGTGCCAGCAGCTCGCCCGGGGCCTCACCCCTCCACTTT	CASSSPGASPLHF
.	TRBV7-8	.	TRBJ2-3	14	TGTGCCAGCAGGATTCAGGGAGGTGTAGATACGCAGTATTTT	CASRIQGGVDTQYF
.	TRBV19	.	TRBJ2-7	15	TGTGCCAGTAGTATCGGGGCGGTAGCTGGGGGCGAGCAGTACTTC	CASSIGAVAGGEQYF
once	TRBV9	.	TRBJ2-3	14	TGTGCCAGCAGCGTAGGTGAGAACACAGATACGCAGTATTTT	CASSVGENTDTQYF
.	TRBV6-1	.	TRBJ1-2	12	TGTGCCAGCAGTGAGTCAGGGAGGGGCTACACCTTC	CASSESGRGYTF
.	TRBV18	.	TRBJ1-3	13	TGTGCCAGCTCACCCGGACAGGGAAACACCATATATTTT	CASSPGQGNTIYF
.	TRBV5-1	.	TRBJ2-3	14	TGCGCCAGCAGCTTGATTGGGGACCCAGATACGCAGTATTTT	CASSLIGDPDTQYF
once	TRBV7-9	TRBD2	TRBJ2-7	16	TGTGCCAGCAGCCTGCTCGGTGGGACTAGTGGCTACGAGCAGTACTTC	CASSLLGGTSGYEQYF
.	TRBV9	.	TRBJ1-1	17	TGTGCCAGCAGCGCAGCAACCACGGGGCGCCCGAACACTGAAGCTTTCTTT	CASSAATTGRPNTEAFF
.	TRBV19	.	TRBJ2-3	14	TGTGCCAGTAGTATTAAACTAGGTTCGGATACGCAGTATTTT	CASSIKLGSDTQYF
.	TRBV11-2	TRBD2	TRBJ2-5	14	TGTGCCAGCAGCTTGGGGGGGGGAGCAGAGACCCAGTACTTC	CASSLGGGAETQYF
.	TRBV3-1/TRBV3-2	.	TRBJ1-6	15	TGTGCCAGCAGCCAATTTTTGGGTCAAGGTTCACCCCTCCACTTT	CASSQFLGQGSPLHF
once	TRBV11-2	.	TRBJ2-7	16	TGTGCCAGCAGCTTAGTCCCCGAATCACGACACTACGAGCAGTACTTC	CASSLVPESRHYEQYF
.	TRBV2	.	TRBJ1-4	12	TGTGCCAGTGGTAGCCCGCTGGAAAAACTGTTTTTT	CASGSPLEKLFF
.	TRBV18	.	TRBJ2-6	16	TGTGCCAGCTCACCATCCTCGGAGGCCTGGGCCAACGTCCTGACTTTC	CASSPSSEAWANVLTF
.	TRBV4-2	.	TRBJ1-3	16	TGTGCCAGCAGCCAGTCGGACGGGAACTCTGGAAACACCATATATTTT	CASSQSDGNSGNTIYF
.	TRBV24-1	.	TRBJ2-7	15	TGTGCCACCAGTGATCGGGGGACTCATAACTACGAGCAGTACTTC	CATSDRGTHNYEQYF
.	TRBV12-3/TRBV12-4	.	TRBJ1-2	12	TGTGCCAGCACTTCGGGGGGCTATGGCTACACCTTC	CASTSGGYGYTF